What follows is one TCR beta chain and its context. Its antigen is unknown. The data were obtained in a study of Graves' ophthalmopathy and Graves' hyperthyroidism. Study-level points and caveats: With around 88% sensitivity and roughly 80% specificity, a 13-signature model separated ophthalmopathy from stable hyperthyroidism.

Beta-chain TCR CDR3 regions were amplified from RNA transcripts. Investigators did first-round RT-PCR with HTBI primers, then second-round multiplex PCR. MiXCR was run by TCRdb on the multiplex PCR reads, yielding one entry per CDR3 protein. The sample contains hundreds of thousands of distinct CDR3 sequences, 20% to 25% of which appear only once. The CDR3 contains 14 residues. The J segment lost 2 bases and the V segment lost 4 bases, leaving 4 bases of the junction unmatched. Included hyperthyroidism patients were aged 18 to 65 and newly diagnosed (under 2 months' duration). Patients were left out if they had other autoimmune diseases, uncontrolled infections, pregnancy or lactation. PBMCs were density-gradient isolated from approximately 10 ml fresh blood.

The origin of this receptor is a woman under 30 with stable Graves' hyperthyroidism. Some clones in this sample may be carry-over from other donors' samples. The rearrangement links TRBV12-3 or TRBV12-4 to TRBJ1-2; TRBD1 agrees at 7 bases. Sequenced input: peripheral blood. CDR3 nucleotide sequence: TGTGCCAGCAGTTCAACACAGGGGAACTATGGCTACACCTTC. It yields the protein CASSSTQGNYGYTF.